This TCR beta chain is from a study of blood T cell repertoires in COVID-19. For the study at large: T cells, B-cell-depleted T cells, or PBMCs provided the cDNA or gDNA that served as material.

This CDR3 has 13 amino acids. Trimming removed 4 bases from V and 1 base from J, with 7 bases in between. The germline V gene encodes CDR1 KGHSH and CDR2 LQKENI. As handled by the study authors: Estimated nucleated cell counts came from reference gene primer amplification. TCRdb keeps only in-frame clones here, not all; method: immunoSEQ multiplex PCR. Clone size and the V and J calls come from that table; the DNA yielded D and trimming. In the table there are some 100,000 clones, roughly 92% of which are singletons. The clonotype comes from a man aged 55 to 70 with acute or convalescent COVID-19. The chain has TRBV18 and TRBJ1-1; unclear D gene. Sequencing was performed on peripheral blood. Here the CDR3 DNA reads TGTGCCAGCTCACAGGAGACGAACACTGAAGCTTTCTTT. Translation gives CASSQETNTEAFF.